The following is a T cell receptor (beta chain) sequence with its context. Its target is unknown. This sample was included in a study of cytomegalovirus exposure and HLA in healthy donors. Findings of the study overall: For presence/absence analyses, sequencing depth was assumed to be roughly uniform across donors. As a later analysis revealed, the rate of TCR association differed by HLA locus, with DRB1 most and HLA-C fewest. In an earlier analysis, productive rearrangement rates for most beta V segments clustered near 87% or 30%.

A multiplex PCR was run with 60 Vbeta primers and 13 Jbeta primers. Here immunoSEQ multiplex PCR was the method, and the copy in TCRdb shows in-frame clones only, minus some. This sample yields around 130,000 clones, of which 60% to 80% are seen a single time; approximately 0.94% belongs to the top ten. The donors were healthy bone marrow donors. There are 12 residues in the CDR3. Germline assignment: CDR1 SEHNR and CDR2 FQNEAQ (reference sequence). V was clipped by 3 bases and J by 9 bases; unmatched bases: 2. The source material was PBMCs. The chain employs TRBV7-9 and TRBJ1-1, with TRBD1 matching 9 bases. This clonotype was obtained from a woman aged 60-75 years in good health and CMV-seronegative. CDR3 sequence (DNA): TGTGCCAGCAGCTTGGGGACAGGGAAAGCTTTCTTT. Translated: CASSLGTGKAFF.